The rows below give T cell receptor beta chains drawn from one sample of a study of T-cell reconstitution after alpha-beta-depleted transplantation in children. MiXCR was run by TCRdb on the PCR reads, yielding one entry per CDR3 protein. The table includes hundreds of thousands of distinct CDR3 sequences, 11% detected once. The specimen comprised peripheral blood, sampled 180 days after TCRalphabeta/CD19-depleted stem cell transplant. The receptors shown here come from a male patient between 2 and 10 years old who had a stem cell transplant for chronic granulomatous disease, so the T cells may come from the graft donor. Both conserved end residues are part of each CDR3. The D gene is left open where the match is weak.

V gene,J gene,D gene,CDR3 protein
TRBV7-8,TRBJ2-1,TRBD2,CASSLGLAGGYEQFF
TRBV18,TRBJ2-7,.,CASSPPEKKNYEQYF
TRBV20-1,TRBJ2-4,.,CSARDPGPGQYF
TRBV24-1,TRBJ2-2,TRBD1,CATSDAGTALGELFF
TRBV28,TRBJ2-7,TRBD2,CASSLAGGTLGSYEQYF
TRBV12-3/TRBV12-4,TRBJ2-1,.,CASRVGGYEQFF
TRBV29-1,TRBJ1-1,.,CSALDRPEAFF
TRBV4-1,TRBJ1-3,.,CASSQGVPGAGNTIYF
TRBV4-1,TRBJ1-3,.,CASSQEGNTIYF
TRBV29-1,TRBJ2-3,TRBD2,CSVAFSLTSGYTDTQYF
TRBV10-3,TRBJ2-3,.,CAIGESSTDTQYF
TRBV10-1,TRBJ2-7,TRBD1,CASSPRTGPGEQYF
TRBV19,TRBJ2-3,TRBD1,CASSSNLGQGPDTQYF
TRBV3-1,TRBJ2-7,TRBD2,CASSHFLAGAYEQYF
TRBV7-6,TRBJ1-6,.,CASSPALRGQGDSPLHF
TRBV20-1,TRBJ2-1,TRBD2,CSAIAGTSPYNEQFF
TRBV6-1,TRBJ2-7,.,CASSHELSLGEQYF
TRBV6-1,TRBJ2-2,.,CASEWPTSNTGELFF
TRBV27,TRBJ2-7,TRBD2,CAPMGRERYEQYF
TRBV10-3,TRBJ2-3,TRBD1,CAIRGTGAPDTQYF
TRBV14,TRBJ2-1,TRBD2,CASSQELAGIPPSFHNEQFF
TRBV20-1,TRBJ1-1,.,CSATPGTGLWVAEAFF
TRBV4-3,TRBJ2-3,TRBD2,CASSQDGRAGADTQYF
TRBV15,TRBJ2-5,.,CATSRGRESYQETQYF
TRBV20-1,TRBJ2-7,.,CSAWIFQQYF
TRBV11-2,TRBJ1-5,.,CASSPSGQSNQPQHF
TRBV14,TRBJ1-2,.,CASSQVQTYGYTF
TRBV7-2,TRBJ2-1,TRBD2,CASSSPSGGAGEQFF
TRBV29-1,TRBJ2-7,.,CSVDGGHGEQYF
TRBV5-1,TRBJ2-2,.,CASSLGHRDKNTGELFF
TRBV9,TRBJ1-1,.,CASSGSGSRMNTEAFF
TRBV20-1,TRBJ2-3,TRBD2,CSARDRVAGAADTQYF
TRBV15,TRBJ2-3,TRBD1,CATSRQGGQVSTDTQYF
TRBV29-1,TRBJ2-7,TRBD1,CSVKTGLGSYEQYF
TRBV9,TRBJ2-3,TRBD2,CASSVLAGGPSDTQYF
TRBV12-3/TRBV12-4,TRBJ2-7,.,CASSLGGRRYF
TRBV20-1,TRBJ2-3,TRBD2,CSGLAGGPTDTQYF
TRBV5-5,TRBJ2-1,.,CASSLDLAGISYNEQFF
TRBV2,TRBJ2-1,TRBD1,CASRTGVYNEQFF